The clone carrying this T cell receptor beta chain has just a few counts. Antigen specificity is unknown. This sample is part of a study of T-cell memory formation after mild COVID-19. Whole-study findings and limits: From day 15 to 85, contracting clones were balanced between CD4 and CD8, whereas later expanders leaned toward CD4+. The SARS-CoV-2 specificity of second-wave clones reaching peak at day 37 remained unverified.

Employing constant-segment primers, 5'RACE generated TCR alpha and TCR beta cDNA libraries bearing sample barcodes and UMIs. TCRdb independently ran MiXCR on the 5' RACE reads; one entry per CDR3 protein. This table holds under 550,000 distinct CDR3 sequences, about 20% found once. The V gene's germline CDR1 is KGHSH and CDR2 LQKENI. This CDR3 contains 15 residues. V was clipped by 5 bases and J by 5 bases, with 18 bases between them. The source of this sequence is a man younger than 30 who had mild COVID-19 (a few samples of this study predate the infection). Cell type and time point are not known. The sequenced material came from PBMCs or a T cell subset sorted from them (not recorded which). The V and J genes are TRBV18 and TRBJ1-1; a weak D match, TRBD1 (5 bases). The CDR3 DNA reads as TGTGCCAGCTCAGACCAGGGAACCACGTGGACTGAAGCTTTCTTT. It codes for CASSDQGTTWTEAFF.